The rows below give T cell receptor beta chains drawn from one sample of a study of blood T cell repertoires in COVID-19. The table came from immunoSEQ multiplex PCR; TCRdb's copy has only in-frame clones and leaves some out. The repertoire holds 60,000 or so clones, with around 87% as singletons. The source material was peripheral blood. Source of these receptors: a man aged 60-69 years with active or convalescent COVID-19. CDR3s include the opening cysteine and the closing phenylalanine or tryptophan. A D gene is named only where the DNA matches it firmly.

d_call j_call v_call cdr3_aa cdr3_nt
NA TRBJ2-7 TRBV5-6 CASSLTGHEQYF TGTGCCAGCAGCTTGACAGGCCACGAGCAGTACTTC
NA TRBJ1-5 TRBV5-5 CASSSGLLGGNQPQHF TGTGCCAGCAGCTCGGGACTCTTAGGGGGCAATCAGCCCCAGCATTTT
NA TRBJ1-1 TRBV4-3 CASSQDLWQGLAFF TGCGCCAGCAGCCAAGATCTATGGCAGGGATTAGCTTTCTTT
TRBD2 TRBJ2-3 TRBV6-1 CASSARGGLSTDTQYF TGTGCCAGCAGTGCGCGGGGGGGCCTCAGCACAGATACGCAGTATTTT
TRBD2 TRBJ2-7 TRBV7-2 CASSPGTSGGPSYEQYF TGTGCCAGCAGCCCAGGGACTAGCGGGGGGCCCTCCTACGAGCAGTACTTC
NA TRBJ1-1 TRBV2 CASSLGQLNTEAFF TGTGCCAGCAGTTTGGGGCAATTGAACACTGAAGCTTTCTTT
TRBD1 TRBJ1-1 TRBV5-1 CASSPGTGSSEAFF TGCGCCAGCAGCCCCGGGACAGGGAGTTCTGAAGCTTTCTTT
TRBD1 TRBJ1-5 TRBV28 CASSAGTGTRQNQPQHF TGTGCCAGCAGTGCCGGGACAGGAACTAGGCAAAATCAGCCCCAGCATTTT
NA TRBJ2-7 TRBV28 CASSLIGSHEQYF TGTGCCAGCAGTCTTATAGGTAGCCACGAGCAGTACTTC
TRBD2 TRBJ2-3 TRBV5-1 CATHREATSGRTTDTQYF TGCGCCACTCACAGGGAGGCGACTAGCGGGAGGACCACAGATACGCAGTATTTT
TRBD1 TRBJ1-1 TRBV28 CASRHSGTGGTEAFF TGTGCCAGCAGACATAGTGGGACAGGAGGAACTGAAGCTTTCTTT